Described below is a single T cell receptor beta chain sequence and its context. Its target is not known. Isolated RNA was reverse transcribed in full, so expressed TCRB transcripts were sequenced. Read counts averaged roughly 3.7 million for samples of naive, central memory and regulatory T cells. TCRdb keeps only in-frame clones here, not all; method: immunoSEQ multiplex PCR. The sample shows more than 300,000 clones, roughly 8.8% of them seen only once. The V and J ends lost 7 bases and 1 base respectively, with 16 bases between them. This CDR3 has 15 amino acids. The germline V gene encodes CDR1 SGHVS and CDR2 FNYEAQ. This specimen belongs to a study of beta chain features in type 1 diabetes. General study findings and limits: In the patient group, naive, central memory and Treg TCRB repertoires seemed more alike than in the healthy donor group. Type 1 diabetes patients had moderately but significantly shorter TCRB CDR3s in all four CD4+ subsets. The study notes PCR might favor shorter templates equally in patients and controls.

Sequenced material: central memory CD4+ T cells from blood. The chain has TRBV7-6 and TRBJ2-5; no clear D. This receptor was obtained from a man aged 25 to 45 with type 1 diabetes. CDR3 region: CASTKGLVVQETQYF. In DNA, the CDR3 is TGTGCCAGCACGAAAGGGCTAGTGGTCCAAGAGACCCAGTACTTC.